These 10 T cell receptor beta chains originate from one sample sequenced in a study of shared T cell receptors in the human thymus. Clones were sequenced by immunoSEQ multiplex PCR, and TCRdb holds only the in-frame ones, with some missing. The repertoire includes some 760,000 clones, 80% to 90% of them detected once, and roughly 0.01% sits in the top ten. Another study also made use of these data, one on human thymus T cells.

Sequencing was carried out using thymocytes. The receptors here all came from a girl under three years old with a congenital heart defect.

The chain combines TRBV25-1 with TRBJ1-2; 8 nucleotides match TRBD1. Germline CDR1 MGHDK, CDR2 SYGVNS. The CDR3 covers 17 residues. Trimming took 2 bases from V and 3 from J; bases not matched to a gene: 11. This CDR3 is CASSEPRTGSGDYGYTF. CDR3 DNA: TGTGCCAGCAGTGAACCCCGGACAGGGAGTGGCGACTATGGCTACACCTTC.

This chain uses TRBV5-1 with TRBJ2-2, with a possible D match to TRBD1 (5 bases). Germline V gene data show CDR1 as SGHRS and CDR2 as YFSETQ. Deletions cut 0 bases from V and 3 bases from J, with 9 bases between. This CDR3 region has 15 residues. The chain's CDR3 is CASSLAAGYTGELFF. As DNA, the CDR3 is TGCGCCAGCAGCTTGGCAGCAGGGTACACCGGGGAGCTGTTTTTT. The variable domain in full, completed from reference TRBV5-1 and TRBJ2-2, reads KAGVTQTPRYLIKTRGQQVTLSCSPISGHRSVSWYQQTPGQGLQFLFEYFSETQRNKGNFPGRFSGRQFSNSRSEMNVSTLELGDSALYLCASSLAAGYTGELFFGEGSRLTVL.

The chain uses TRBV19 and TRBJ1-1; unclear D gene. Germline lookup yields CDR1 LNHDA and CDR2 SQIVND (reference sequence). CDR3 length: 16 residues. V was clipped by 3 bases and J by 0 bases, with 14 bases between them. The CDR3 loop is CASSILTSLLNTEAFF. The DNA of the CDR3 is TGTGCCAGTAGTATTCTCACGAGCCTCTTGAACACTGAAGCTTTCTTT.

The CDR3 protein is CASSYQTGFNQPQHF. The CDR3 region has the DNA TGTGCCAGCAGCTACCAGACAGGGTTCAATCAGCCCCAGCATTTT. The chain employs TRBV5-5 and TRBJ1-5; 7 nucleotides line up with TRBD1. This CDR3 comprises 15 residues. J was trimmed by 3 bases and V by 3 bases; bases with no gene match: 6. Germline CDR1 and CDR2: SGHKS and YYEKEE (reference sequence).

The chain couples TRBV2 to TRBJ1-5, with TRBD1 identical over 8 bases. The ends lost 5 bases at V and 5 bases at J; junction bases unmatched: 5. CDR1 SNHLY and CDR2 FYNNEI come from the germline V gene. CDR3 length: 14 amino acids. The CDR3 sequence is CASSFRGRDQPQHF. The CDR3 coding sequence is TGTGCCAGCAGTTTCAGGGGGCGCGATCAGCCCCAGCATTTT.

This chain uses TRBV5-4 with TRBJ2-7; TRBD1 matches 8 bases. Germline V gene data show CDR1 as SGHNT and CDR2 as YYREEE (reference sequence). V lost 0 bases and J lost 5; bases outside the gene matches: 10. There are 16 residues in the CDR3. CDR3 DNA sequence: TGTGCCAGCAGCTTGGTCTCGCAGGGGGCCACTGACGAGCAGTACTTC. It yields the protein CASSLVSQGATDEQYF.

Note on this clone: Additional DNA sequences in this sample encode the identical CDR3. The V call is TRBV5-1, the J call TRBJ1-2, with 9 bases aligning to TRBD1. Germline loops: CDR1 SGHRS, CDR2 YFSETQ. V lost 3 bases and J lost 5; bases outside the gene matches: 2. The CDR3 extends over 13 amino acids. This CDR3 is CASSSGQGYGYTF. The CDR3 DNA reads TGCGCCAGCAGCTCGGGACAGGGATATGGCTACACCTTC.

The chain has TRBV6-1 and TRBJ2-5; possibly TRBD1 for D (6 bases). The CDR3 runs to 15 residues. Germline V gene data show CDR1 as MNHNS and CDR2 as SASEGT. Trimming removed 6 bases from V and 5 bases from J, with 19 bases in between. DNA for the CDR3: TGTGCCAGCAGGCCCTCGAGACAGGAAATTGAGACCCAGTACTTC. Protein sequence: CASRPSRQEIETQYF.

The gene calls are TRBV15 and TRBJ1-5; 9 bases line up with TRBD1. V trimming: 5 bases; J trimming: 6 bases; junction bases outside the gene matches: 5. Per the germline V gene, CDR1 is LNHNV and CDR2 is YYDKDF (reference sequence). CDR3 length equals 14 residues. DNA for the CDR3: TGTGCCACCAGCGGACAGGGGATGGGTCAGCCCCAGCATTTT. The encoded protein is CATSGQGMGQPQHF.

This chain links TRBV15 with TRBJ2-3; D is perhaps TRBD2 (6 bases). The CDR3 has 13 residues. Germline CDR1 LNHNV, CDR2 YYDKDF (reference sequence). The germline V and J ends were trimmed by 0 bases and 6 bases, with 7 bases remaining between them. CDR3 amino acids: CATSRDRGDTQYF. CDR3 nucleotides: TGTGCCACCAGCAGAGATCGGGGGGATACGCAGTATTTT.